The source of this TCR beta chain is a study of blood T cell repertoires in COVID-19. Study context: Researchers got acute and convalescent COVID-19 samples from the United States, Italy and Spain.

Germline-derived CDR1 and CDR2 are MGHDK and SYGVNS. The CDR3 consists of 13 residues. The junction had 0 bases not matched to a gene; V was cut back by 4 bases and J by 4 bases. Method: immunoSEQ multiplex PCR; TCRdb's copy keeps in-frame clones and lacks some. This sample carries fewer than 300,000 clones, 80% to 85% of them seen once, and the ten largest clones take 15% to 19%. The receptor was derived from a person aged 70 to 79 with COVID-19, enrolled during active disease. Sequences were obtained from peripheral blood. The chain links TRBV25-1 to TRBJ1-1, with 10 bases that match TRBD1. This chain's CDR3 is CASSGTGGTEAFF. The CDR3 nucleotides read TGTGCCAGCAGTGGGACAGGGGGCACTGAAGCTTTCTTT. Full variable domain (rest looked up from reference TRBV25-1 and TRBJ1-1): EADIYQTPRYLVIGTGKKITLECSQTMGHDKMYWYQQDPGMELHLIHYSYGVNSTEKGDLSSESTVSRIRTEHFPLTLESARPSHTSQYLCASSGTGGTEAFFGQGTRLTVV.